This T cell receptor beta chain was retrieved from a study of cytomegalovirus exposure and HLA in healthy donors. The PCR had 60 Vbeta and 13 Jbeta primers. Sequencing used immunoSEQ multiplex PCR; TCRdb keeps in-frame clones, though not all of them. Its table lists 56,000 or so clones. The V segment lost 7 bases and the J segment 2 bases; nucleotides outside the gene matches: 4. Germline lookup yields CDR1 MNHNS and CDR2 SASEGT. The CDR3 runs 14 residues. This chain links TRBV6-1 with TRBJ1-3; 8 nucleotides align to TRBD1. This sequence was found in a man aged 35 to 55 in good health and CMV-seropositive. Sequencing was performed on PBMCs. The DNA for the CDR3 is TGTGCCAGCAACCCGGACAGGGCTGGAAACACCATATATTTT. This encodes CASNPDRAGNTIYF.